This T cell receptor beta chain is drawn from a study of blood T cell repertoires in COVID-19. For the study at large: Italy, Spain and the United States were the sources of the convalescent and acute COVID-19 samples.

Authors' processing steps: Estimation of nucleated cell counts was performed using reference gene primer amplification. Sequencing was performed with immunoSEQ multiplex PCR; in TCRdb, only in-frame clones are kept and a portion is missing. V and J calls plus clone size are reproduced from that table; the DNA served to infer D and trimming. In the table there are a few hundred thousand clones, 65% to 85% of which are singletons. A single count supports this clone. The germline gives CDR1 MNHEY, CDR2 SVGAGI. The CDR3 has 15 residues. Trimming cost V 6 bases and J 3 bases, with 18 bases left between them.

Sample: PBMCs or T cells enriched from blood (not recorded which). The clonotype comes from a man aged 25-45 years with acute COVID-19. The chain employs TRBV6-5 and TRBJ2-7, with D maybe TRBD2 (7 bases). Here the CDR3 DNA reads TGTGCCAGCAGAGATAGGGGGGGAGGGCTCTACGAGCAGTACTTC. Translated: CASRDRGGGLYEQYF.